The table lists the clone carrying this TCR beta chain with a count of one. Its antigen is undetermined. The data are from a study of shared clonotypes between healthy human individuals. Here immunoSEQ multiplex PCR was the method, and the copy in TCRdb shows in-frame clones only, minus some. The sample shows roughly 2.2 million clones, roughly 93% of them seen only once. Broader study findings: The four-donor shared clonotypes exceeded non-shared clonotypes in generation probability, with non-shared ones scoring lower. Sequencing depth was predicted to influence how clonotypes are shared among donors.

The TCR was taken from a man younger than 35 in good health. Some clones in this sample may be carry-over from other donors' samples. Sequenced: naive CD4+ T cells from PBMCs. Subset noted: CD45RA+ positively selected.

CDR3 DNA sequence: TGTGCCAGCAGCCAAGGATCAGGGGGCGAGGATACGCAGTATTTT. This translates into CASSQGSGGEDTQYF. The chain links TRBV4-2 to TRBJ2-3; 8 bases agree with TRBD1. Germline V CDR1 and CDR2: LGHNA, YNFKEQ. V dropped 1 base and J dropped 6; count of bases not matched to a gene: 6. The CDR3 contains 15 residues.